This T cell receptor beta chain was captured in a study of post-analysis software for immune sequencing data. General study results and limits: Patients showed TRBV5-6, TRBV5-1 and TRBV20-1 among five TRBV segments more frequent than in controls.

The germline V and J ends were trimmed by 2 bases and 0 bases, with 7 bases remaining between them. The CDR3 is 14 residues long. CDR1 and CDR2 from the germline V gene are MGHDK and SYGVNS. Presence of unique molecular identifiers characterized the TCR beta cDNA libraries. TCRdb re-called the PCR reads with MiXCR, one entry per CDR3 protein. This sample carries more than 350,000 distinct CDR3 sequences, 30% to 40% of them seen once, and the ten largest clones take 6.5% to 8%. Concerning this clonotype itself: Its antigen is not identified.

The material sequenced was blood. The sequence was collected from a girl aged 2-10 years with multiple sclerosis. The chain has TRBV25-1 and TRBJ2-5; D remains unclear. The DNA of the CDR3 is TGTGCCAGCAGTGAACGGATGGACCAAGAGACCCAGTACTTC. This translates into CASSERMDQETQYF.